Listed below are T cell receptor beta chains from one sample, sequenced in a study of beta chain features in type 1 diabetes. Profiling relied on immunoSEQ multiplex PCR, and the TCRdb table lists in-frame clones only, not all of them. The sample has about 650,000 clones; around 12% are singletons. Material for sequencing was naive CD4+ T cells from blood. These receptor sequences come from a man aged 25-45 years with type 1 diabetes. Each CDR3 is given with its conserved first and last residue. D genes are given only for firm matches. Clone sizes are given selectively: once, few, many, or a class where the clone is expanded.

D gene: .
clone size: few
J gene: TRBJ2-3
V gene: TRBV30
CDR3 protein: CAWSAGGLGTDTQYF
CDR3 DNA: TGTGCCTGGAGTGCGGGGGGCCTGGGGACAGATACGCAGTATTTT

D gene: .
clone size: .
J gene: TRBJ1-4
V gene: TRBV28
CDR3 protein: CASSLRQPGQNEKLFF
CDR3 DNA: TGTGCCAGCAGTTTAAGGCAACCGGGACAAAATGAAAAACTGTTTTTT

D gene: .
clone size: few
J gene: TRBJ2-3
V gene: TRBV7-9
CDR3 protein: CASSRETDTQYF
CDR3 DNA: TGTGCCAGCAGCCGGGAGACAGATACGCAGTATTTT

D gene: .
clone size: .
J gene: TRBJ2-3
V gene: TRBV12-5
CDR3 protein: CASGLGTGGSTDTQYF
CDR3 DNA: TGTGCTAGTGGTCTCGGGACTGGAGGGTCGACAGATACGCAGTATTTT

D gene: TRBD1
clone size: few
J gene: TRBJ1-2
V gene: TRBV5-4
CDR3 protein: CASSPGGRNYGYTF
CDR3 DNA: TGTGCCAGCAGCCCAGGGGGGAGAAACTATGGCTACACCTTC

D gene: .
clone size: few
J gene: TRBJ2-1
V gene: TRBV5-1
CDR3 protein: CASSLGQVYNEQFF
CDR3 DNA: TGCGCCAGCAGCTTGGGCCAGGTCTACAATGAGCAGTTCTTC

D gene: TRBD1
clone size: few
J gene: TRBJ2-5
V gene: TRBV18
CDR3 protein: CASSPDRVLETQYF
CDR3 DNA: TGTGCCAGCTCACCGGACAGGGTCTTAGAGACCCAGTACTTC

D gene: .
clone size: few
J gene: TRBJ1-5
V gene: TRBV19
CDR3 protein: CASKVGSNNQPQHF
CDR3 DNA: TGTGCCAGTAAAGTCGGGTCCAACAATCAGCCCCAGCATTTT

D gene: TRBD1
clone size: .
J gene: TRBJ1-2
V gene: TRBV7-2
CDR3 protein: CASSPGQGGTYGYTF
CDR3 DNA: TGTGCCAGCAGCCCCGGACAGGGTGGCACCTATGGCTACACCTTC

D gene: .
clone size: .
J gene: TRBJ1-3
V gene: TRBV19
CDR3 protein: CASSMGTAGNTIYF
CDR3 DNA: TGTGCCAGTAGTATGGGGACGGCTGGAAACACCATATATTTT

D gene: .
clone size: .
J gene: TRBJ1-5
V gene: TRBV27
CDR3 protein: CASSLSWTRRGNQPQHF
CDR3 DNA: TGTGCCAGCAGTTTATCCTGGACCAGGCGGGGCAATCAGCCCCAGCATTTT

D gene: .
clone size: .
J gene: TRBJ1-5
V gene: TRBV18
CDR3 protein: CASSPTGNQPQHF
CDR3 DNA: TGTGCCAGCTCACCCACGGGTAATCAGCCCCAGCATTTT

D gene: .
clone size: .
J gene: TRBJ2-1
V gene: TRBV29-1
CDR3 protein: CSVERSYNEQFF
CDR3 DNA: TGCAGCGTTGAAAGGAGTTACAATGAGCAGTTCTTC

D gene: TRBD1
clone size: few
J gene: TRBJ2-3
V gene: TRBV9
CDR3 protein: CASSARTGRTDTQYF
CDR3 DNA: TGTGCCAGCAGCGCGCGGACAGGGCGCACAGATACGCAGTATTTT

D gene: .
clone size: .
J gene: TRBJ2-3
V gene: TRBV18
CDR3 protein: CASSPQGGDTQYF
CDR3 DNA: TGTGCCAGCTCACCACAGGGGGGCGATACGCAGTATTTT

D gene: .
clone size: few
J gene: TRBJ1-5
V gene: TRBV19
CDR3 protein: CASSGRGPNQPQHF
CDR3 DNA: TGTGCCAGTAGCGGGCGGGGCCCTAATCAGCCCCAGCATTTT

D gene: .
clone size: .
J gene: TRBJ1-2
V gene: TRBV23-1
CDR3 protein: CAIRGGTTINYGYTF
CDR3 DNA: TGCGCCATCAGAGGGGGGACAACGATTAACTATGGCTACACCTTC

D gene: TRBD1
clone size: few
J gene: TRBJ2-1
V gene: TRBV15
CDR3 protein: CATSRDGDSQFF
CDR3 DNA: TGTGCCACCAGCAGAGATGGGGACAGTCAGTTCTTC

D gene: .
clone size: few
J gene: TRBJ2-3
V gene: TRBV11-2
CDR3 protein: CASSFTDTQYF
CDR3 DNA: TGTGCCAGCAGCTTCACAGATACGCAGTATTTT

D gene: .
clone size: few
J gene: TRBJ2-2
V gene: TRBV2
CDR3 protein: CASTRGANTGELFF
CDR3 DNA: TGTGCCAGCACCCGGGGGGCTAACACCGGGGAGCTGTTTTTT

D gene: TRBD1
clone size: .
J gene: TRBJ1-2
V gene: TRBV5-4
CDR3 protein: CASSYGQGGYGYTF
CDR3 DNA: TGTGCCAGCAGCTACGGACAGGGGGGCTATGGCTACACCTTC

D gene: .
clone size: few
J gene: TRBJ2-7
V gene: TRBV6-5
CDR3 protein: CASGLKPYEQYF
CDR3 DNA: TGTGCCAGCGGACTTAAGCCCTACGAGCAGTACTTC

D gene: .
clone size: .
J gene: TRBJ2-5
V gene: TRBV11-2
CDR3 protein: CASSQDTSVQETQYF
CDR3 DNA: TGTGCCAGCAGCCAAGACACATCTGTACAAGAGACCCAGTACTTC

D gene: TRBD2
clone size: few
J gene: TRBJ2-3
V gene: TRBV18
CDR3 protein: CASSPGLAIDTQYF
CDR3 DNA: TGTGCCAGCTCACCCGGACTAGCAATAGATACGCAGTATTTT

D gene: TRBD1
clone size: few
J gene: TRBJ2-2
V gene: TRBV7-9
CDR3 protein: CASSFNRGPGELFF
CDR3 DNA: TGTGCCAGCAGCTTTAACAGGGGGCCCGGGGAGCTGTTTTTT

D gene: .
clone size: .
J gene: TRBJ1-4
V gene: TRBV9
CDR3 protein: CASSSTGANEKLFF
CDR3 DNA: TGTGCCAGCAGCTCGACAGGAGCTAATGAAAAACTGTTTTTT

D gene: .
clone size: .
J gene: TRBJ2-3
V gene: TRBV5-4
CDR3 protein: CASSLRPTDTQYF
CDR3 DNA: TGTGCCAGCAGCTTGAGGCCCACAGATACGCAGTATTTT

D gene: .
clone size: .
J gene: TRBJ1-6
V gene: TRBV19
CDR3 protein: CASKVSVSYNSPLHF
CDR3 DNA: TGTGCCAGTAAGGTCAGCGTCTCCTATAATTCACCCCTCCACTTT

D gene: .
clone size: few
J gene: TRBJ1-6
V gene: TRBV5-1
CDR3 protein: CASSAGPAGNSPLHF
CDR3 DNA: TGCGCCAGCAGCGCCGGACCGGCGGGTAATTCACCCCTCCACTTT

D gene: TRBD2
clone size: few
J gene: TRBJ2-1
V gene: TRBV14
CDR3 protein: CASSQPSGGPYNEQFF
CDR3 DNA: TGTGCCAGCAGCCAACCTAGCGGGGGACCATACAATGAGCAGTTCTTC

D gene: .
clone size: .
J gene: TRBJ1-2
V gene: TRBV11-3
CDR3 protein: CASSSGLQDGYTF
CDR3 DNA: TGTGCCAGCAGCTCGGGACTTCAGGACGGCTACACCTTC

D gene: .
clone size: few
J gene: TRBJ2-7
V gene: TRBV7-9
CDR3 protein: CASSLNYEQYF
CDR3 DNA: TGTGCCAGCAGCCTCAACTACGAGCAGTACTTC

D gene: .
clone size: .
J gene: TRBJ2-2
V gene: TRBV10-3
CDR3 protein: CAISGGARVTGELFF
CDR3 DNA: TGTGCCATCAGTGGAGGAGCGCGGGTTACCGGGGAGCTGTTTTTT

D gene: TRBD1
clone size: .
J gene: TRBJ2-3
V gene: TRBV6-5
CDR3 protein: CASSWGQGTDTQYF
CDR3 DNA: TGTGCCAGCAGCTGGGGACAGGGCACAGATACGCAGTATTTT

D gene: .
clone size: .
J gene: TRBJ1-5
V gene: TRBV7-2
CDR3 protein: CASSLNVVYF
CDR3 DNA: TGTGCCAGCAGCTTAAACGTTGTCTATTTT

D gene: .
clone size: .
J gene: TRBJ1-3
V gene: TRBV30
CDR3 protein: CAWSPIRSGNTIYF
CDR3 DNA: TGTGCCTGGAGTCCGATACGCTCTGGAAACACCATATATTTT

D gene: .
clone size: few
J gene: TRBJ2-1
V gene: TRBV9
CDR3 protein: CASSQGQLGSYNEQFF
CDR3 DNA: TGTGCCAGCAGCCAAGGCCAGCTGGGATCCTACAATGAGCAGTTCTTC

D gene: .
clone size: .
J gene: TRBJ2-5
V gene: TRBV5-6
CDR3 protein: CASSLAHPGETQYF
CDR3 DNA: TGTGCCAGCAGCTTGGCCCACCCGGGGGAGACCCAGTACTTC

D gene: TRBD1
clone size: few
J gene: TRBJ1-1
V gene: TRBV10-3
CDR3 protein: CATTGQGSEAFF
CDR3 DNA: TGTGCCACCACGGGACAGGGGTCTGAAGCTTTCTTT

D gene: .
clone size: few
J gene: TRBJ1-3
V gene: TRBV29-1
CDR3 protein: CSVLHTGTGNTIYF
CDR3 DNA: TGCAGCGTTTTACACACGGGGACTGGAAACACCATATATTTT

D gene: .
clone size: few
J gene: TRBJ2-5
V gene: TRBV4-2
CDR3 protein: CASSAAVGVETQYF
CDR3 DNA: TGTGCCAGCAGCGCCGCGGTAGGGGTTGAGACCCAGTACTTC

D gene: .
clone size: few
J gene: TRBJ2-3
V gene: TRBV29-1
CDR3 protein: CSVAENIQVVGTDTQYF
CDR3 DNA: TGCAGCGTTGCCGAAAACATACAGGTCGTGGGCACAGATACGCAGTATTTT

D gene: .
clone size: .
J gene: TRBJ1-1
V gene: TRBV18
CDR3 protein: CASSPNPNTEAFF
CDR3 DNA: TGTGCCAGCTCACCAAACCCGAACACTGAAGCTTTCTTT

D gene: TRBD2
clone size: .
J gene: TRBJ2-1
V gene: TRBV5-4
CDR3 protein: CASSVAGGNEQFF
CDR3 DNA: TGTGCCAGCAGTGTAGCGGGGGGGAATGAGCAGTTCTTC